This T cell receptor (beta chain) was sequenced during a study of T cells in Graves' hyperthyroidism and ophthalmopathy. Germline CDR1 is MNHNS and CDR2 is SASEGT. The CDR3 is 12 residues long. The ends were cut back, 3 bases at V and 5 bases at J, with 7 bases in the middle. RNA transcripts were the template for amplifying TCR beta CDR3 regions. A set of HTBI primers served as the primers for a first-round RT-PCR of the TCR CDR3. MiXCR, run by TCRdb on the multiplex PCR reads, gives a single entry per CDR3 protein. The sample carries under 350,000 distinct CDR3 sequences, about 18% recorded once. This clonotype occurred a few times. The target antigen is unknown. Overall study findings and caveats: Blood also carried most thyroid clonotypes expanded above 0.001.

The sequence was obtained from a woman between 45 and 65 years old with Graves' hyperthyroidism. Sequenced material: blood. The rearrangement joins TRBV6-1 to TRBJ2-5; D not certain. CDR3 nucleotides: TGTGCCAGCAGTGAGGGGTGGGAGACCCAGTACTTC. Its translation is CASSEGWETQYF.